This section outlines one T cell receptor (beta chain) sequence together with its context. Antigen specificity is unknown. TCRdb reprocessed the reads with MiXCR, giving one entry per CDR3 protein. This repertoire shows around 710,000 distinct CDR3 sequences, almost 30% found once; its top ten account for about an eighth. This CDR3 contains 17 residues. Trimming removed 3 bases from V and 3 bases from J, with 20 bases in between. In germline, CDR1 is SGHNT, CDR2 YYREEE (reference sequence). This sample stems from a study of T cell repertoires in cytomegalovirus infection. The chain has TRBV5-4 and TRBJ2-3; a possible D gene is TRBD1 (6 bases). This material consisted of cultured CD8+ T cells from PBMCs, taken from culture after CMV antigen stimulation. The TCR comes from a human donor in good health (CMV status not recorded). Some clones in this sample may be carry-over from other donors' samples. The CDR3 loop reads CASSSWDKSPLTDTQYF. The CDR3 bases are TGTGCCAGCAGCTCCTGGGACAAGAGTCCCCTGACAGATACGCAGTATTTT.